The sequence of this T cell receptor (beta chain) was determined in a study of identical twins. Unique molecular identifiers were present on the cDNA, which also gained a universal primer site by template switching. Using its own MiXCR run on the 5' RACE reads, TCRdb lists one record per CDR3 protein. The data show around 570,000 distinct CDR3 sequences, roughly 9.5% seen once. Study-level points and caveats: Fewer insertions characterized abundant cord blood beta clonotypes, whereas memory repertoires showed none. Researchers reported excess low generation probability among twin-shared out-of-frame alpha sequences. Zero-insertion analyses could be partly confounded by invariant MAIT and iNKT cells.

This clonotype was seen repeatedly, ten times or more. Its specificity is unknown. V gave up 1 base and J gave up 0 bases, with 4 bases separating them. CDR1 and CDR2 from the germline V gene are MNHEY and SMNVEV (reference sequence). The CDR3 has 14 amino acids. The same data also went into a second study, on yellow fever vaccine responses in identical twins.

The receptor was isolated from a woman aged 18-29 years in good health. This chain joins TRBV27 and TRBJ1-3, with D unresolved. Material: PBMCs. CDR3 nucleotide sequence: TGTGCCAGCAGTTTATTAGGCTCTGGAAACACCATATATTTT. Protein sequence: CASSLLGSGNTIYF.